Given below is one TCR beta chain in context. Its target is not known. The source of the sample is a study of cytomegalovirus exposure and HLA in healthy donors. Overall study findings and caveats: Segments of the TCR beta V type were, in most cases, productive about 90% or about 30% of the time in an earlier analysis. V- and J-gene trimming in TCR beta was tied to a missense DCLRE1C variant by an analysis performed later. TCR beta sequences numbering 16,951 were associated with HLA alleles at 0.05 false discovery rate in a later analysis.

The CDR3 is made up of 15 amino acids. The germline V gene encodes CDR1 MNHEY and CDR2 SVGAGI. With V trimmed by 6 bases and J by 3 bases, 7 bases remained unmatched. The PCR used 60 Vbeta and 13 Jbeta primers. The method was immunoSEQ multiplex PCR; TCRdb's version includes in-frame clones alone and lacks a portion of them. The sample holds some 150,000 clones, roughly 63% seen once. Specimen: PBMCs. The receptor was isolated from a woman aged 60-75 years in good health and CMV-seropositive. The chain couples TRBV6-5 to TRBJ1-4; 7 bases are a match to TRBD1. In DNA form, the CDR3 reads TGTGCCAGCAGGTCCCCGGGACAGTCTAATGAAAAACTGTTTTTT. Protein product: CASRSPGQSNEKLFF.